The T cell receptor beta chain under discussion was sequenced for a study of blood T cells in healthy people across ages (dated by TCRdb to between 2014 and 2017). Broadly, across the study: In model experiments, template switching captured about one uniquely barcoded TCR beta cDNA molecule for every two T cells. The study measured age-related changes in TCR beta repertoire diversity using deep sequencing normalized with unique cDNA molecular identifiers. Donors were grouped into four age groups: young (average approximately 16 years), middle-aged (roughly 37), aged (about 60) and long-lived (approximately 78). Donors of different ages were randomly distributed across sequencing lanes to avoid experimental bias. For two donors (one aged 18 to 30 and one aged 80 or older), the study analyzed two additional independent replicas of 1 million unique cDNA reads from the same blood draw.

As for this clonotype: Its antigen remains unidentified. No base-level quality is on record; no much larger clone is a single base apart.

General study outcomes and caveats: The CMV infection status of donors was not known, potentially confounding age-related changes in expanded clonotypes. Compared with the aged group, the long-lived group had more naive CD4+ T cells, fewer expanded clones and increased TCR diversity, a pattern suggesting age selection. Since profiling was done on bulk unsorted PBMCs, naive and antigen-experienced compartments could not be conclusively compared. As age increased, observed TCR beta diversity per million T cells dropped in a roughly linear way, and a significant reduction was already evident by age 40. Estimates of total diversity based on one million sequenced T cells were regarded as lower bounds and as underestimates. A strong correlation was found between observed TCR beta diversity and the percentage of naive T cells measured by flow cytometry.

Libraries were prepared through 5' RACE. Sequencer: Illumina HiSeq 2500. The second PCR ran for about 6 to 12 cycles and used a J-beta primer mix along with a sample-barcoded 5' primer. A unique molecular identifier was introduced onto each TCR beta cDNA molecule by a template-switch 5' adaptor carrying 12 random nucleotides. Each sample yielded at least 3 million CDR3-containing paired-end reads. The Mint cDNA synthesis kit, primed by a TRBC-specific oligonucleotide, was used to synthesize first-strand cDNA from all RNA. After uracil-DNA glycosylase treatment, a first 18-cycle PCR used universal primers M1SS and BC2_uni_R on all cDNA. Per the source publication's procedure: Each sample was normalized by randomly selecting 1 million high-quality reads, each carrying a distinct molecular identifier. Reads sharing molecular identifiers were discarded rather than binned into consensus sequences. MiTCR, run with a Q25 quality threshold and the strictest error-elimination algorithm, handled CDR3 identification, clonotype clustering and error correction. A nonparametric unseen species model with Euler transformation was used to estimate a lower bound on total TCR beta diversity. Through fastp at Q25 and MiXCR, TCRdb rebuilt clones from the public reads, retaining in-frame beta chains. Here each entry gathers all rows of one CDR3 protein and keeps the most common genes and DNA. Here the V and J calls rest on TCRdb's processing, not on the authors' analysis. This sample comprises some 710,000 distinct CDR3 sequences, around 45% of them detected only once. Around 18% of the sample lies in the top ten.

V gives up 6 bases and J gives up 6 bases, and the segment between their germline ends measures 22 bases. Measured from the cysteine to the phenylalanine, the CDR3 is 15 residues long. Only the CDR3 part of the read is kept: 45 bases, read in frame from the first base. CDR1 and CDR2, looked up from the germline V gene, are SQVTM and ANQGSEA. Systemically healthy Caucasian individuals from Russia, 35 to 50 in total and aged roughly 6 to 90 years, were included as donors. Around 10 milliliters of peripheral blood were collected from each donor into EDTA-treated Vacutainer tubes. PBMCs were isolated by Ficoll-Paque density-gradient centrifugation, with at least 7 million obtained per sample. Total RNA, at least 5 micrograms per sample, was extracted from PBMCs with Trizol reagent. For every donor, an aliquot of PBMCs went through flow cytometry to measure the percentages of naive CD45RAhigh/CD27high T cells.

Recombination joined TRBV29-1 with TRBJ2-3; a tentative D call is TRBD1 (6 bases match). The source material was blood. This TCR was sampled from a man aged 80 or over in good health. The CDR3: CSVAKDRPTGDTQYF. At the DNA level, the sequence is TGCAGCGTAGCAAAGGACAGACCCACCGGTGATACGCAGTATTTT.